This record looks at one T cell receptor (beta chain) sequence and its context. This clonotype was seen more than once but under ten times. Its antigen is not yet known. One base away there is no much larger clone; base qualities are not given. This sample is part of a study (dated by TCRdb to 2013 to 2016). Background on the whole study: The study tested whether tumor-infiltrating Tregs in breast cancer are recruited from blood Tregs or converted in situ from other CD4+ T cell subsets.

Trimming removed 1 base from V and 9 bases from J; the gene matches leave 4 bases unexplained. Reading from cysteine to phenylalanine, the CDR3 counts 15 amino acids. Here the CDR3 DNA is all that survives: 45 bases in frame from base 1. As encoded in the germline V gene, CDR1 is LGHNA while CDR2 is YNFKEQ. The memory CD4+ T cell population was isolated based on a CD4+CD45RO+CD25- phenotype. Tregs, naive and memory CD4+ T cells from tumor, blood and ipsilateral draining lymph nodes of five breast cancer patients underwent full-length TCR alpha and beta sequencing. Tumor tissue, along with lymph nodes from ipsilateral axillary dissection, was perfused with PBS, minced, and then digested using collagenase I and hyaluronidase. Sorted cell populations were confirmed by FACS to exceed 90% purity. Full-length TCR variable regions were amplified by 5' RACE PCR with constant-region reverse primers, followed by semi-nested PCR with Nested Universal Primer A. The ReliaPrep RNA Cell Miniprep System was used to extract total RNA, which was then reverse transcribed into 5'RACE-ready cDNA with the SMARTer RACE 5'/3' Kit. Multiplex adaptors were used to barcode full-length TCR alpha and beta libraries, and the barcoded libraries were sequenced on an Illumina MiSeq. The authors' analysis ran thus. For each of nine subset-tissue groups, sequencing data from the five patients were pooled, and the groups were then compared using unsupervised clustering of TCR gene usage. The Morisita-Horn index was used to calculate repertoire similarity, with shared sequences weighted by how much each contributed to each repertoire. TCRdb's own reprocessing of the public reads used fastp at Q25 and MiXCR and kept productive beta chains. Rows with a matching CDR3 protein are joined into one entry that keeps the most common DNA and genes. It is TCRdb's table, rather than the study itself, that gives the V and J calls and clone size. The sample profile shows some 44,000 distinct CDR3 sequences; around 30% of them were found once. The ten largest clones take up about 4% of the sample.

What the study reported, not specific to this receptor: The larger-cohort validation was restricted to a single TCR beta V-J rearrangement rather than whole repertoires. In terms of TCR gene usage, tumor memory CD4+ T cells clustered together with blood and lymph node memory CD4+ cells, as well as with lymph node naive CD4+ cells. The greatest overlap of tumor-infiltrating Treg TCR alpha and beta sequences was with tumor naive CD4+ T cells, followed next by blood naive CD4+ T cells.

The specimen was tumor-infiltrating memory CD4+ T cells sorted from the breast tumor. The label giving this sample's cell subset or site can be read as: memory CD4+ T cells, CD4+CD45RO+CD25-. This TCR was sampled from a female donor with breast cancer. The chain couples TRBV4-2 to TRBJ2-1; 12 middle bases align to TRBD2. The sequenced DNA is TGTGCCAGCAGCCAAGGACTAGCGGGAGTGACTGAGCAGTTCTTC. Its coded protein is CASSQGLAGVTEQFF.